This TCR beta chain derives from a study of CD8 T cells in Susac syndrome. The authors reverse transcribed about 0.5 to 1 ug RNA with random hexamers. Coverage of TCR beta CDR3 amplification by immunoSEQ multiplex PCR extended to 54 Vbeta and 13 Jbeta. TCRdb processed the immunoSEQ multiplex PCR reads anew with MiXCR; each CDR3 protein has one entry. Here the sample spans 150,000 to 200,000 distinct CDR3 sequences, just under 95% being singletons. CD8+ and CD4+ T cells from blood underwent TCR beta sequencing, which was carried out in a high-throughput format. Healthy donors constituted the control group, matched for age and sex. Findings and caveats of the study: The study conceded that relatively few individuals underwent its TCR sequencing and HLA analysis.

Germline V gene lookup returns CDR1 SGHRS and CDR2 YFSETQ. The CDR3 is 15 residues long. V was pared by 0 bases and J by 4 bases, with 5 bases of the junction left unmatched. In regard to this clonotype: Antigen: not known.

The specimen sequenced was CD4+ T cells from PBMCs. The source of this sequence is a human donor in good health. This rearrangement joins TRBV5-1 to TRBJ2-3; 7 bases align to TRBD2. The CDR3 DNA sequence: TGCGCCAGCAGCTTGGTCGGGACTACCCCAGATACGCAGTATTTT. Translation: CASSLVGTTPDTQYF.